The 17 T cell receptor beta chains below come from one sample, sequenced in a study of neurological immune-mediated disorders. TCRdb independently ran MiXCR on the 5' RACE reads; one entry per CDR3 protein. The data hold just under 45,000 distinct CDR3 sequences, with about 12% observed a single time. Material for sequencing was PBMCs. The source of these receptors is a female donor in good health.

Many counts were recorded for this clonotype. The V and J genes are TRBV20-1 and TRBJ2-5; D call uncertain. The CDR3 spans 12 residues. Germline V gene sequence: CDR1 DFQATT, CDR2 SNEGSKA (reference sequence). The V and J ends lost 6 bases and 5 bases respectively, with 13 bases between them. The CDR3: CSAQPDFETQYF. In DNA, the CDR3 is TGCAGTGCCCAACCGGATTTCGAGACCCAGTACTTC.

This clonotype was seen many times. The chain couples TRBV3-1 to TRBJ2-4; no reliable D call. CDR1 is LGHDT and CDR2 is YNNKEL in the germline V gene (reference sequence). The CDR3 covers 15 residues. Deletions cut 0 bases from V and 9 bases from J, with 15 bases between. CDR3 nucleotides: TGTGCCAGCAGCCAAGAAAGTCGGCCGGTGGGCATTCAGTACTTC. It encodes CASSQESRPVGIQYF.

This clonotype was seen at least ten times. This chain links TRBV7-9 with TRBJ2-1, with D uncertain. This CDR3 has 14 amino acids. Trimming removed 8 bases at V and 0 bases at J, with 11 bases between. Germline V gene data show CDR1 as SEHNR and CDR2 as FQNEAQ (reference sequence). CDR3 region: CASRPHGSYNEQFF. The DNA of the CDR3 is TGTGCCAGCCGGCCACATGGCTCCTACAATGAGCAGTTCTTC.

This clonotype was seen many times. This chain uses TRBV11-3 with TRBJ1-6, with D unresolved. The CDR3 is 14 amino acids. Trimming took 5 bases from V and 8 from J, leaving 13 bases between them. Germline CDR1 is SGHNT and CDR2 is YENEEA. The CDR3, as DNA: TGTGCCAGCAGCCCAATGTTGCCCGATTCACCCCTCCACTTT. The encoded protein is CASSPMLPDSPLHF.

This clonotype occurred many times. The chain employs TRBV5-1 and TRBJ2-3, with TRBD2 matching over 9 bases. CDR1 SGHRS and CDR2 YFSETQ come from the germline V gene. The length of the CDR3 is 13 residues. V was clipped by 5 bases and J by 5 bases; unmatched bases: 3. This chain's CDR3 is CASSIAGEDTQYF. The CDR3 DNA reads TGCGCCAGCAGTATAGCGGGAGAAGATACGCAGTATTTT.

In this sample, this clonotype turned up many times. The gene calls are TRBV7-3 and TRBJ2-1; TRBD1 is a possible D gene (5 bases). The V and J ends lost 4 bases and 7 bases respectively, with 14 bases between them. CDR1 and CDR2 (germline): SGHTA, FQGTGA. The CDR3 is 14 residues long. CDR3 nucleotides: TGTGCCAGCAGCTCGCAGGGTAGAGTAAATGAGCAGTTCTTC. It codes for CASSSQGRVNEQFF.

This clonotype occurred many times. CDR3 sequence reads: CASSQLAGDSYNEQFF. The CDR3 DNA follows: TGTGCCAGCAGCCAATTAGCGGGGGACTCCTACAATGAGCAGTTCTTC. The rearrangement uses TRBV3-1 and TRBJ2-1; 9 bases map to TRBD2. Germline V gene sequence: CDR1 LGHDT, CDR2 YNNKEL (reference sequence). V lost 2 bases, J lost 0 bases, and 2 bases stayed unmatched. The CDR3 has 16 amino acids.

This clonotype was counted many times. V usage is TRBV5-1 and J usage is TRBJ2-6; possible D gene TRBD1, 5 bases. The V end was cut by 3 bases, the J end by 4 bases, with 11 bases between. The CDR3 is 15 amino acids. The germline gives CDR1 SGHRS, CDR2 YFSETQ. The CDR3 here is CASSSPGFGANVLTF. Written as DNA, the CDR3 is TGCGCCAGCAGCTCTCCAGGGTTCGGGGCCAACGTCCTGACTTTC.

About this clonotype: A much larger clone sits a single nucleotide away, making a read error possible. This chain joins TRBV11-2 and TRBJ1-1; a weak D match, TRBD1 (5 bases). The CDR3 is made up of 13 amino acids. Germline V gene sequence: CDR1 SGHAT, CDR2 FQNNGV. The chain's CDR3 is CASSLVGATEALF. CDR3 nucleotides: TGTGCCAGCAGCTTAGTAGGGGCCACTGAAGCTTTATTT.

At least ten counts were recorded for this clonotype. J is TRBJ2-5 and V is TRBV20-1; D is undetermined. The CDR3 spans 15 residues. Germline CDR1 DFQATT, CDR2 SNEGSKA (reference sequence). Deletions cut 6 bases from V and 2 bases from J, with 19 bases between. The CDR3 bases are TGCAGTGCACCCCGAGGTGGGTGGAAGCAAGAGACCCAGTACTTC. Protein product: CSAPRGGWKQETQYF.

This clonotype was picked up many times. The gene calls are TRBV5-1 and TRBJ2-7; 7 bases match TRBD2. CDR1 is SGHRS, CDR2 YFSETQ, per germline. With V trimmed by 2 bases and J by 3 bases, 8 bases remained unmatched. The CDR3 is made up of 15 amino acids. The CDR3 region has the DNA TGCGCCAGCAGCTTCCCCGGGACTAACATCTACGAGCAGTACTTC. Translating it yields CASSFPGTNIYEQYF.

This clonotype was detected ten times or more. The rearrangement uses TRBV5-1 and TRBJ1-1; a possible D gene is TRBD1 (5 bases). The CDR3 totals 15 residues. Trimming pared 2 bases from V and 3 bases from J, leaving 14 bases between. The V gene's germline CDR1 is SGHRS and CDR2 YFSETQ. For the CDR3, the DNA is TGCGCCAGCAGCTTTCAACAGGCGGGGGACACTGAAGCTTTCTTT. As protein: CASSFQQAGDTEAFF. Variable domain in full (rest from reference TRBV5-1 and TRBJ1-1): KAGVTQTPRYLIKTRGQQVTLSCSPISGHRSVSWYQQTPGQGLQFLFEYFSETQRNKGNFPGRFSGRQFSNSRSEMNVSTLELGDSALYLCASSFQQAGDTEAFFGQGTRLTVV.

The rearrangement links TRBV19 to TRBJ1-1, with 10 bases aligning to TRBD1. CDR1 is LNHDA, CDR2 SQIVND, per germline (reference sequence). Unmatched junction bases numbered 4, after V lost 2 bases and J lost 4 bases. The CDR3 extends over 15 amino acids. In DNA form, the CDR3 reads TGTGCCAGTAGTATAAACGGACAGGGGGGCACTGAAGCTTTCTTT. Its translation is CASSINGQGGTEAFF. The full variable domain, with the rest looked up from reference TRBV19 and TRBJ1-1, is DGGITQSPKYLFRKEGQNVTLSCEQNLNHDAMYWYRQDPGQGLRLIYYSQIVNDFQKGDIAEGYSVSREKKESFPLTVTSAQKNPTAFYLCASSINGQGGTEAFFGQGTRLTVV.

This clonotype was detected ten times or more. The chain is built from TRBV29-1 and TRBJ2-3; D unclear. Trimming removed 4 bases from V and 6 bases from J, with 8 bases in between. Germline assignment: CDR1 SQVTM and CDR2 ANQGSEA. CDR3 length equals 11 residues. The CDR3 coding sequence is TGCAGCGTTGTCGGGCGCGATACGCAGTATTTT. This sequence encodes CSVVGRDTQYF.

This clonotype was picked up many times. The V call is TRBV5-1, the J call TRBJ2-4; 8 nucleotides match TRBD2. The CDR3 is made up of 15 amino acids. Trimming removed 4 bases from V and 5 bases from J; junction bases left unmatched: 8. Germline CDR1 is SGHRS and CDR2 is YFSETQ. CDR3 loop: CASSLLAGGENIQYF. CDR3 DNA: TGCGCCAGCAGCCTGCTCGCGGGGGGCGAAAACATTCAGTACTTC.

Many counts were recorded for this clonotype. J is TRBJ2-2 and V is TRBV29-1; D is unclear. The V gene's germline CDR1 is SQVTM and CDR2 ANQGSEA. The ends were cut back, 4 bases at V and 4 bases at J, with 4 bases in the middle. The CDR3 is made up of 11 amino acids. DNA for the CDR3: TGCAGCGTTGGCCGCACCGGGGAGCTGTTTTTT. As protein: CSVGRTGELFF.

This clonotype has ten or more counts. The V call is TRBV29-1, the J call TRBJ1-1, with 9 bases identical to TRBD1. The CDR3 extends over 11 amino acids. Germline-derived CDR1 and CDR2 are SQVTM and ANQGSEA. Trimming at V came to 6 bases and at J to 5 bases, leaving 1 base not matched to a gene. CDR3 sequence: CSVDRGTEAFF. CDR3 bases: TGCAGCGTAGACAGGGGGACTGAAGCTTTCTTT.